Included here is one T cell receptor beta chain sequence, with context. Unmatched junction bases numbered 4, after V lost 4 bases and J lost 3 bases. The CDR3 is made up of 14 amino acids. In germline, CDR1 is SGHRS, CDR2 YFSETQ. This sample was included in a study of blood T cell repertoires in COVID-19. Whole-study context: The United States, Italy and Spain provided the acute and convalescent COVID-19 samples. Nucleic acid was either cDNA or gDNA, and it came from T cells, B-cell-depleted T cells, or PBMCs.

The protocol was immunoSEQ multiplex PCR, while the TCRdb copy is restricted to in-frame clones and leaves out a portion. The table records more than 85,000 clones, approximately 90% of them present only once. J is TRBJ2-7 and V is TRBV5-1; 10 bases agree with TRBD2. This TCR derives from a woman in her fifties or sixties with acute or convalescent COVID-19. Material: peripheral blood. CDR3 in amino acids: CASSQREGLYEQYF. In DNA, the CDR3 is TGCGCCAGCAGCCAGCGGGAGGGCCTCTACGAGCAGTACTTC.